The clone carrying this T cell receptor (beta chain) occurred many times. The antigen is unknown. The treatment here: some 19 received Ad26.COV2.S at low or high dose, single or two shots; roughly 5 received placebo; per-sample allocation not given. Following the first vaccine or placebo injection, samples were taken on day 63. This sample stems from a study of Ad26.COV2.S vaccination and SARS-CoV-2 variants. Across the study: Each vaccinee took Ad26.COV2.S intramuscularly, once or twice 56 days apart. Regarding the study as a whole: Vaccine recipients showed a spike-specific TCR breadth that was higher than in placebo recipients. Responses of spike-specific T cells (both CD8+ and CD4+) reportedly showed substantial breadth after vaccination.

Sequenced by immunoSEQ multiplex PCR; TCRdb stores in-frame clones only, minus some. The sample shows hundreds of thousands of clones, more than 80% of them seen only once. This CDR3 is 14 amino acids long. Deletions cut 5 bases from V and 5 bases from J, with 13 bases between. Germline CDR1 SGHTA, CDR2 FQGTGA. The chain employs TRBV7-3 and TRBJ2-1; D may be TRBD1 or TRBD2 (5 bases each). The specimen comprised peripheral blood, sampled in a trial of Ad26.COV2.S vaccine versus placebo. This TCR came from a person aged 18-60 years who received the Ad26.COV2.S COVID-19 vaccine or a placebo. The chain's CDR3 is CASSASRGDNEQFF. The CDR3 region has the DNA TGTGCCAGCAGCGCCAGCCGAGGGGACAATGAGCAGTTCTTC.